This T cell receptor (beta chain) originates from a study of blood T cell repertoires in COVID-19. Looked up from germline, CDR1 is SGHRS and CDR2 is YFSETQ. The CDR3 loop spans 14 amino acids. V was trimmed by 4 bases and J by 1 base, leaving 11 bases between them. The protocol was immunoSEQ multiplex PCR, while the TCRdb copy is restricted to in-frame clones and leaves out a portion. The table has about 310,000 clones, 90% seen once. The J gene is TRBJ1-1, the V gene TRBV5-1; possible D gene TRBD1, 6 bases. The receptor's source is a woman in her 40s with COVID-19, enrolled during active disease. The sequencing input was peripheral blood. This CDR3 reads CASSPIQGNTEAFF. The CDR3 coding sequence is TGCGCCAGCAGCCCGATACAGGGGAACACTGAAGCTTTCTTT. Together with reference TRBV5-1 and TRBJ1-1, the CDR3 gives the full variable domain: KAGVTQTPRYLIKTRGQQVTLSCSPISGHRSVSWYQQTPGQGLQFLFEYFSETQRNKGNFPGRFSGRQFSNSRSEMNVSTLELGDSALYLCASSPIQGNTEAFFGQGTRLTVV.